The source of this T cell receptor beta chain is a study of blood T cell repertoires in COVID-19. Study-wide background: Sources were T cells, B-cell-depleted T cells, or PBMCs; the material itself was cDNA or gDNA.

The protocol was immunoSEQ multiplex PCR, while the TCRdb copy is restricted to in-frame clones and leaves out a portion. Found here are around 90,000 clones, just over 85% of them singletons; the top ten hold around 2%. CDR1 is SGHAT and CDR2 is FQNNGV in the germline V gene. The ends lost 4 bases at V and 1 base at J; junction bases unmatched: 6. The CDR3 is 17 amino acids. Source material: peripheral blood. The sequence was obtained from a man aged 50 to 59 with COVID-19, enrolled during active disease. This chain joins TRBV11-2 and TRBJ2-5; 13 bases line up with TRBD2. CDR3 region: CASSSARLAGGQETQYF. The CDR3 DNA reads TGTGCCAGCAGCTCCGCCCGACTAGCGGGGGGCCAAGAGACCCAGTACTTC.